This note documents a single T cell receptor beta chain sequence. The record originates from a study of blood T cell repertoires in COVID-19. Study background: From T cells, B-cell-depleted T cells, or PBMCs came the material, which was cDNA or gDNA.

The assay was immunoSEQ multiplex PCR, and TCRdb's table has in-frame clones only and misses some. The sample holds 90,000 to 150,000 clones; roughly 87% are singletons and the top ten take about a tenth. CDR3 length: 15 residues. CDR1 and CDR2 (germline): MNHEY, SVGAGI. Trimming shortened V by 2 bases and J by 3 bases, and 14 bases separated the two germline ends. This sequence joins TRBV6-5 and TRBJ2-7, with a tentative D call TRBD1 (6 bases). The material sequenced was peripheral blood. The clonotype comes from an elderly man with acute or convalescent COVID-19. The CDR3 protein is CASSYRDKGYYEQYF. The CDR3 nucleotides are TGTGCCAGCAGTTACAGGGACAAGGGATACTACGAGCAGTACTTC.